A single sample gave rise to the 8 T cell receptor beta chains below, sequenced in a study of cytomegalovirus exposure and HLA in healthy donors. Primers: 60 Vbeta forward and 13 Jbeta reverse. Libraries were prepared by immunoSEQ multiplex PCR; TCRdb keeps only in-frame clonotypes and omits some of them. The sample carries under 120,000 clones, roughly 70% recorded once. Sequenced: PBMCs. These receptors were obtained from a middle-aged man in good health and CMV-seropositive.

The sample holds a few counts of this clone. The chain recombines TRBV30 with TRBJ2-5; 12 bases align to TRBD2. Germline assignment: CDR1 GTSNPN and CDR2 SVGIG (reference sequence). The CDR3 contains 15 residues. The J segment lost 4 bases and the V segment lost 0 bases, leaving 3 bases of the junction unmatched. CDR3 coding DNA: TGTGCCTGGAGTGTCCTAGCGGGGGGGGGAGAGACCCAGTACTTC. Its translation: CAWSVLAGGGETQYF.

This clone was seen only a few times. CDR3 protein: CASSLAGGKTQYF. CDR3 nucleotide sequence: TGTGCCAGCAGCTTGGCAGGGGGAAAGACCCAGTACTTC. The chain carries TRBV5-4 and TRBJ2-5; 7 nucleotides align to TRBD1. The CDR3 covers 13 residues. Germline V lookup: CDR1 SGHNT, CDR2 YYREEE (reference sequence). V lost 0 bases, J lost 6 bases, and 2 bases stayed unmatched.

This chain links TRBV15 with TRBJ2-7; perhaps TRBD1 as D (5 bases). The germline V gene encodes CDR1 LNHNV and CDR2 YYDKDF (reference sequence). V lost 0 bases and J 7 bases, leaving 10 bases between the germline ends. The CDR3 consists of 13 residues. CDR3 amino acids: CATSRDPRTEQYV. CDR3 nucleotides: TGTGCCACCAGCAGAGACCCGAGGACAGAGCAGTACGTC.

J is TRBJ2-7 and V is TRBV5-6; D ambiguous. CDR3 length: 11 residues. Trimming removed 4 bases from V and 3 bases from J, with 5 bases in between. Germline V gene sequence: CDR1 SGHDT, CDR2 YYEEEE. The CDR3 DNA follows: TGTGCCAGCAGCAGCAACTACGAGCAGTACGTC. This encodes CASSSNYEQYV.

DNA for the CDR3: TGTGCCAGCAGCTTAGCGGGCACAGGGAACACTGAAGCTTTCTTT. Residues: CASSLAGTGNTEAFF. The chain recombines TRBV7-9 with TRBJ1-1, with D tentatively TRBD1 (5 bases). The CDR3 runs to 15 residues. The germline V and J ends were trimmed by 0 bases and 1 base, with 9 bases remaining between them. Germline lookup yields CDR1 SEHNR and CDR2 FQNEAQ (reference sequence).

This sequence joins TRBV28 and TRBJ1-1, with a tentative D call TRBD1 (6 bases). The V end lost 6 bases, the J end lost 9 bases, and 20 bases lay between the germline ends. The germline V gene encodes CDR1 MDHEN and CDR2 SYDVKM. The CDR3 runs to 14 residues. This chain's CDR3 is CASRTAEGQLKAFF. The CDR3 DNA sequence: TGTGCCAGCAGAACCGCCGAAGGACAGCTTAAAGCTTTCTTT.

The chain links TRBV6-1 to TRBJ2-2; maybe TRBD2 (6 bases). Trimming took off 0 bases at V and 1 base at J, with 12 bases between the two ends. The CDR3 spans 17 residues. Germline assignment: CDR1 MNHNS and CDR2 SASEGT. The CDR3, as DNA: TGTGCCAGCAGTGAAGCGGCGGCGGGGAAGAACACCGGGGAGCTGTTTTTT. It translates to CASSEAAAGKNTGELFF.

The rearrangement uses TRBV5-4 and TRBJ1-4; no reliable D call. The CDR3 length is 13 residues. Germline loops: CDR1 SGHNT, CDR2 YYREEE (reference sequence). V was shortened by 1 base and J by 6 bases, with 7 bases between the two germline ends. The CDR3 DNA sequence: TGTGCCAGCAGCTTGCCCGGGGATGAAAAACTGTTTTTT. Amino acids: CASSLPGDEKLFF.